The 13 T cell receptor beta chains reported below all come from one sample, sequenced in a study of Graves' ophthalmopathy and Graves' hyperthyroidism. RNA transcripts were the source from which TCR beta CDR3 regions were amplified. Following a first-round RT-PCR that used HTBI primers, a second-round multiplex PCR was carried out. TCRdb processed the multiplex PCR reads anew with MiXCR; each CDR3 protein has one entry. The sample has around 660,000 distinct CDR3 sequences, just over 40% seen once. The sample comprised peripheral blood. Receptors originate from an adult man with Graves' ophthalmopathy.

The chain recombines TRBV7-9 with TRBJ2-7, with D tentatively TRBD2 (5 bases). Germline CDR1 is SEHNR and CDR2 is FQNEAQ (reference sequence). CDR3 length: 13 residues. V was clipped by 6 bases and J by 6 bases, with 15 bases between them. The CDR3 bases are TGTGCCAGCAGGCGCTCGGGGAGCCGCGAGCAGTACTTC. This sequence encodes CASRRSGSREQYF.

The CDR3 DNA reads TGTGCCAGCAGCGGCGGACTAGCGGGAGGGCTCCACTACGAGCAGTACTTC. This gives the protein CASSGGLAGGLHYEQYF. The chain recombines TRBV9 with TRBJ2-7, with 15 nucleotides matching TRBD2. The CDR3 runs to 17 residues. The V gene end was trimmed by 3 bases and the J gene end by 3 bases; junction bases not matched to a gene: 7. Germline loops: CDR1 SGDLS, CDR2 YYNGEE. Full variable domain (outside the CDR3, taken from reference TRBV9 and TRBJ2-7): DSGVTQTPKHLITATGQRVTLRCSPRSGDLSVYWYQQSLDQGLQFLIQYYNGEERAKGNILERFSAQQFPDLHSELNLSSLELGDSALYFCASSGGLAGGLHYEQYFGPGTRLTVT.

Comments on this clonotype: A much larger clone is a single base away; this may be a read error. This rearrangement joins TRBV7-8 to TRBJ2-7, with D possibly TRBD1 on 6 matching bases. Looked up from germline, CDR1 is SGHVS and CDR2 is FQNEAQ. The CDR3 loop spans 17 amino acids. Trimming took 1 base from V and 2 from J, leaving 18 bases between them. CDR3 DNA sequence: TGTGCCAGCAGCTTAGGAGGGGGATCCAGCTTTGCCTACGAGCAGTACTTC. Its translation is CASSLGGGSSFAYEQYF.

About this clonotype itself: The CDR3 does not close with the conserved phenylalanine or tryptophan, likely indicating a read error. The chain has TRBV9 and TRBJ2-7; TRBD1 agrees at 7 bases. The V gene end was trimmed by 2 bases and the J gene end by 4 bases; junction bases not matched to a gene: 6. Germline V gene sequence: CDR1 SGDLS, CDR2 YYNGEE. This CDR3 has 14 residues. CDR3 sequence (DNA): TGTGCCAGCAGCGTTGGGACAGACGCTTACGAGCAGTACCTC. It codes for CASSVGTDAYEQYL.

This clonotype was detected many times. J is TRBJ2-5 and V is TRBV7-9; 13 bases agree with TRBD2. The CDR3 covers 16 residues. CDR1 SEHNR and CDR2 FQNEAQ come from the germline V gene (reference sequence). The trim removed 1 base at V and 5 bases at J, leaving 4 bases unmatched. CDR3 bases: TGTGCCAGCAGCTTAGGACTAGCGGGGGGCGGTGAGACCCAGTACTTC. Protein sequence: CASSLGLAGGGETQYF.

Notes on this clonotype: Given a much more abundant clone one base away, this may be a read error. The CDR3 nucleotides read TGCAGCGCTTCCGGGCGTGGGGCTAGCCCCTACGAGCGGTACTTC. This encodes CSASGRGASPYERYF. The V call is TRBV29-1, the J call TRBJ2-7; D is perhaps TRBD1 or TRBD2 (5 bases each). The CDR3 consists of 15 residues. Germline V lookup: CDR1 SQVTM, CDR2 ANQGSEA.

This clonotype has a count of ten or more. Germline is not matched at one junction end, which may reflect a read error. V and J are TRBV10-3 and TRBJ1-1; the D is unclear. The CDR3 sequence is 18 residues long. Germline V gene lookup returns CDR1 ENHRY and CDR2 SYGVKD. The CDR3 sequence: CASSEAGQRSSLNTEAFF. The CDR3, as DNA: TGTGCCAGCAGTGAAGCAGGTCAGAGATCAAGCCTAAACACTGAAGCTTTCTTT.

The rearrangement links TRBV24-1 to TRBJ2-7, with a possible D match to TRBD2 (6 bases). This CDR3 region has 17 residues. Germline loops: CDR1 KGHDR, CDR2 SFDVKD. The ends were cut back, 0 bases at V and 0 bases at J, with 14 bases in the middle. The CDR3 region has the DNA TGTGCCACCAGTGATTTGGACCCCCAGCGGGCCTCCTACGAGCAGTACTTC. It is translated as CATSDLDPQRASYEQYF.

This clonotype came up many times. The genes are TRBV12-3 or TRBV12-4 and TRBJ1-2; 10 nucleotides align to TRBD1. The CDR3 consists of 14 residues. V was pared by 5 bases and J by 3 bases, with 3 bases of the junction left unmatched. CDR3 bases: TGTGCCAGCAGTCGGACAGGGGGATACTATGGCTACACCTTC. Residues: CASSRTGGYYGYTF.

A few counts support this clonotype. The chain has TRBV12-3 or TRBV12-4 and TRBJ2-6, with 7 bases lining up with TRBD1. The ends lost 4 bases at V and 3 bases at J; junction bases unmatched: 9. CDR3 size: 17 residues. The CDR3 here is CASSSTTGADGANVLTF. The CDR3 coding sequence is TGTGCCAGCAGTTCAACCACAGGGGCTGATGGGGCCAACGTCCTGACTTTC.

This clonotype was picked up many times. The chain employs TRBV2 and TRBJ2-5; D is possibly TRBD1 or TRBD2 (5 bases each). V shed 0 bases and J shed 5 bases, with 16 bases lying between them. Germline V CDR1 and CDR2: SNHLY, FYNNEI. The CDR3 length is 16 residues. CDR3: CASSEAVRGLGETQYF. The CDR3 nucleotides read TGTGCCAGCAGTGAAGCGGTGAGGGGATTGGGGGAGACCCAGTACTTC.

As for this clonotype: The junction differs from germline at one of its ends, possibly a read error. The rearrangement joins TRBV7-9 to TRBJ1-1, with D possibly being TRBD1 (5 bases). CDR1 is SEHNR, CDR2 FQNEAQ, per germline (reference sequence). The CDR3 has 15 residues. The CDR3 region is CASSSQGDGRTEALF. The CDR3 DNA follows: TGTGCCAGCAGCTCCCAAGGGGACGGGAGAACTGAAGCTCTCTTT.

V usage is TRBV9 and J usage is TRBJ2-7; 11 bases agree with TRBD2. The CDR3 has 14 amino acids. Germline assignment: CDR1 SGDLS and CDR2 YYNGEE. V lost 3 bases, J lost 4 bases, and 3 bases stayed unmatched. The CDR3 loop is CASSAGLAEYEQYF. DNA for the CDR3: TGTGCCAGCAGCGCGGGACTAGCGGAATACGAGCAGTACTTC.